This T cell receptor beta chain stems from a study of T cell repertoires in cytomegalovirus infection. At the level of the study: Shared public TCR beta signatures pointed to both CMV infection and a matching HLA type. Study observations and caveats: What dominated the ex vivo response were HLA-C-restricted CMV-specific TCR beta clonotypes.

In its sample, this clonotype was seen many times. Its antigen is currently unknown. TCRdb independently ran MiXCR on the reads; one entry per CDR3 protein. This sample yields about 600,000 distinct CDR3 sequences, of which around 24% are seen a single time; less than 10% belongs to the top ten. CDR3 length equals 13 residues. From germline, CDR1 is SEHNR and CDR2 FQNEAQ (reference sequence). V was pared by 3 bases and J by 4 bases, with 8 bases between. Sample: CD8+ T cells from PBMCs. The receptor's source is a human donor in good health (CMV status not recorded). Some clones in this sample may be carry-over from other donors' samples. The V call is TRBV7-9, the J call TRBJ2-3; D gene unclear. In nucleotides, the CDR3 is TGTGCCAGCAGCTTGGGGATTCCAGATACGCAGTATTTT. Protein: CASSLGIPDTQYF. The full variable domain, its missing parts supplied by reference TRBV7-9 and TRBJ2-3, is DTGVSQNPRHKITKRGQNVTFRCDPISEHNRLYWYRQTLGQGPEFLTYFQNEAQLEKSRLLSDRFSAERPKGSFSTLEIQRTEQGDSAMYLCASSLGIPDTQYFGPGTRLTVL.